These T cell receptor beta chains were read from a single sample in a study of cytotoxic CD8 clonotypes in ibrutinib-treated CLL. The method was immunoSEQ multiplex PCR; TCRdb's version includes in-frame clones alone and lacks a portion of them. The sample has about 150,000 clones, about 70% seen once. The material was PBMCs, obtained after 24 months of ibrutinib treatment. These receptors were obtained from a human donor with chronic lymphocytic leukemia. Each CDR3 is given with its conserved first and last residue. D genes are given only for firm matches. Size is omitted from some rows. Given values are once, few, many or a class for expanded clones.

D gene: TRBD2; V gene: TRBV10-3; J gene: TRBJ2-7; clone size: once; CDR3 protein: CAISDGLAGSPYEQYF; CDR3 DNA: TGTGCCATCAGTGACGGTCTAGCGGGGTCCCCCTACGAGCAGTACTTC
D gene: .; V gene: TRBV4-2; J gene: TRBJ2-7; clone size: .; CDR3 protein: CASSQVVGAAYEQYF; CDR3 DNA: TGTGCCAGCAGCCAAGTGGTGGGGGCGGCCTACGAGCAGTACTTC
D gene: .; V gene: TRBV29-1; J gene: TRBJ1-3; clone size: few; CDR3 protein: CSVEEVGGNTIYF; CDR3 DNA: TGCAGCGTTGAAGAAGTAGGTGGGAACACCATATATTTT
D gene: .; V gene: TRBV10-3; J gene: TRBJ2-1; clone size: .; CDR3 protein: CATTAYNEQFF; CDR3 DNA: TGTGCCACCACAGCCTACAATGAGCAGTTCTTC
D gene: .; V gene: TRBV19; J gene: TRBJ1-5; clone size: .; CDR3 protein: CATHPGPTWPYSNQPQHF; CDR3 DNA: TGTGCCACCCACCCGGGGCCTACTTGGCCATATAGCAATCAGCCCCAGCATTTT
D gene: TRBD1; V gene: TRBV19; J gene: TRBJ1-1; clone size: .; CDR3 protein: CAIRQGANTEAFF; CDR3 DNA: TGTGCCATCCGACAGGGGGCGAACACTGAAGCTTTCTTT
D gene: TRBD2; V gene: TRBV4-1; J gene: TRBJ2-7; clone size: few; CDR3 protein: CASSQDRLAGDEQYF; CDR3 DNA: TGCGCCAGCAGCCAAGATAGGCTAGCGGGGGATGAGCAGTACTTC
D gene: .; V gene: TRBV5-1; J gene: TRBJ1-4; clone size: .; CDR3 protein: CASSLVATGAEKLFF; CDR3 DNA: TGCGCCAGCAGCTTGGTGGCGACAGGTGCCGAAAAACTGTTTTTT
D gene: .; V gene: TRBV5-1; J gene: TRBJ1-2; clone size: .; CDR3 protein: CASSLEWGTYGYTF; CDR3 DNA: TGCGCCAGCAGCTTGGAGTGGGGGACCTATGGCTACACCTTC
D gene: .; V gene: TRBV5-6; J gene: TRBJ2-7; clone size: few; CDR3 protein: CASSLAGQTYEQYF; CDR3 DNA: TGTGCCAGCAGCTTGGCCGGGCAGACCTACGAGCAGTACTTC
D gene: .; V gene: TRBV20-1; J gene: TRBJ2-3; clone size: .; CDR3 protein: CSARDLDTQYF; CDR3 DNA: TGCAGTGCTAGAGATTTGGATACGCAGTATTTT
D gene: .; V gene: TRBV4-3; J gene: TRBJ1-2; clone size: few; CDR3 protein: CASSQERHRVNYGYTF; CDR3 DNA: TGCGCCAGCAGCCAAGAGCGGCACCGGGTTAACTATGGCTACACCTTC
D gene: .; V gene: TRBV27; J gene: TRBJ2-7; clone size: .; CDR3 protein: CASSPDGPYEQYF; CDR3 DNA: TGTGCCAGCAGCCCCGACGGGCCCTACGAGCAGTACTTC
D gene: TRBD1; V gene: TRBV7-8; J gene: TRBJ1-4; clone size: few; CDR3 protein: CASSRTRTGREKLFF; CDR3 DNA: TGTGCCAGCAGCCGTACGCGGACAGGGCGGGAAAAACTGTTTTTT
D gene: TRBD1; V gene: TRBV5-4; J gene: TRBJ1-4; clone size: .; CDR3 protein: CASSLWGDTGTAEKLFF; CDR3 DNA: TGTGCCAGCAGCTTGTGGGGGGATACGGGGACAGCTGAAAAACTGTTTTTT
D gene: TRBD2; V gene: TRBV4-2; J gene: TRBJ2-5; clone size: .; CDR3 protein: CASSQDWGDGGETQYF; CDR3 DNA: TGTGCCAGCAGCCAAGATTGGGGCGACGGGGGGGAGACCCAGTACTTC
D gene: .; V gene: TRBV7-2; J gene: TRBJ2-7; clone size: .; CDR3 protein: CASSLGAGAPYEQYF; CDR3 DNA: TGTGCCAGCAGCTTAGGGGCGGGGGCACCCTACGAGCAGTACTTC
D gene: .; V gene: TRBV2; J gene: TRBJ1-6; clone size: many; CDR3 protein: CASSNGPRGSPLHF; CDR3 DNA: TGTGCCAGCAGTAACGGCCCGCGAGGTTCACCCCTCCACTTT
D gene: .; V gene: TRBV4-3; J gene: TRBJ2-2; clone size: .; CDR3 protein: CASSQGGGELFF; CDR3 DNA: TGCGCCAGCAGCCAAGGGGGCGGGGAGCTGTTTTTT
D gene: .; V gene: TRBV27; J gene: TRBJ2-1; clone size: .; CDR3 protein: CASSFRGNEQFF; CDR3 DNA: TGTGCCAGCAGTTTCCGGGGCAATGAGCAGTTCTTC
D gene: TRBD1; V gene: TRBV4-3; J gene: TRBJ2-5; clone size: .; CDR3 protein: CASSHGQDQETQYF; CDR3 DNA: TGCGCCAGCAGCCACGGACAGGACCAAGAGACCCAGTACTTC
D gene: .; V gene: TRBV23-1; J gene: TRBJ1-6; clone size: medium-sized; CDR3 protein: CASSRRGGPCNSPLHF; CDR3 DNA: TGCGCCAGCAGTCGTCGGGGAGGGCCTTGTAATTCACCCCTCCACTTT
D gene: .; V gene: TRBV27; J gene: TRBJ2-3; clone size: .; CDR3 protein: CASSKLSRADTQYF; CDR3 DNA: TGTGCCAGCAGCAAACTCTCGCGGGCAGATACGCAGTATTTT
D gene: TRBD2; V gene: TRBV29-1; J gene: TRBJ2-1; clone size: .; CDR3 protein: CSVFPGLAGDEQFF; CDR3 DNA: TGCAGCGTTTTCCCGGGACTAGCGGGAGATGAGCAGTTCTTC
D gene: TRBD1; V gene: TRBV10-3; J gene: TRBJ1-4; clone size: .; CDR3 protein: CAISEQGGSWGGLFF; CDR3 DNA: TGTGCCATCAGTGAACAGGGGGGTTCTTGGGGCGGACTGTTTTTT
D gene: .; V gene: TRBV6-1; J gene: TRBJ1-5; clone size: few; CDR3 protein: CASTLAARQPQHF; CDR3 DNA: TGTGCCAGCACCCTGGCGGCTCGTCAGCCCCAGCATTTT
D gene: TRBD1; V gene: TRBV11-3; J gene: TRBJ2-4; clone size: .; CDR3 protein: CASSHGQGPPLGKNIQYF; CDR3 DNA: TGTGCCAGCAGCCATGGACAGGGGCCACCTCTGGGCAAAAACATTCAGTACTTC
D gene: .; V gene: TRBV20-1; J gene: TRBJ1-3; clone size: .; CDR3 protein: CSADGGNTIYF; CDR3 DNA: TGCAGTGCCGATGGGGGGAACACCATATATTTT
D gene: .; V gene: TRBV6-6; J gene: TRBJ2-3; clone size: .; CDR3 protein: CASSYLTADTQYF; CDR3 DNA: TGTGCCAGCAGTTACTTGACTGCAGATACGCAGTATTTT
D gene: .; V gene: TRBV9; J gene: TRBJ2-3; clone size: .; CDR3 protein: CASSVGQLQDTQYF; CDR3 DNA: TGTGCCAGCAGCGTAGGCCAATTACAAGATACGCAGTATTTT
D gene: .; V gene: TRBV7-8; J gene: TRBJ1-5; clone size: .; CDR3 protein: CASSFDGGSNQPQHF; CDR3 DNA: TGTGCCAGCAGCTTTGACGGTGGGAGCAATCAGCCCCAGCATTTT
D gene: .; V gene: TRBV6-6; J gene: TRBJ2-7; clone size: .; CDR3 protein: CASTPSGVSYEQYF; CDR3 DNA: TGTGCCAGCACCCCGTCGGGAGTCTCCTACGAGCAGTACTTC
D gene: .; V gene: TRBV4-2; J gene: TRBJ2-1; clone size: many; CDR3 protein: CASSQGGSSYNEQFF; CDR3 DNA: TGTGCCAGCAGCCAAGGGGGGAGCTCCTACAATGAGCAGTTCTTC
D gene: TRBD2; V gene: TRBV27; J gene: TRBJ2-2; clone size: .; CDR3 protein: CASSPPRVAGVAGELFF; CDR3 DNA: TGTGCCAGCAGTCCCCCCCGGGTAGCGGGAGTGGCCGGGGAGCTGTTTTTT
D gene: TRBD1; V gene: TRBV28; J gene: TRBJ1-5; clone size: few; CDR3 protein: CASSPTLGTGNQPQHF; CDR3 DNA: TGTGCCAGCAGTCCAACCCTCGGGACAGGGAATCAGCCCCAGCATTTT
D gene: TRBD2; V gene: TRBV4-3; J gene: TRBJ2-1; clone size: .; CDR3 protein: CASSQDRLAGGLRFF; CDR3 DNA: TGCGCCAGCAGCCAAGATAGGCTAGCGGGGGGGCTTCGGTTCTTC
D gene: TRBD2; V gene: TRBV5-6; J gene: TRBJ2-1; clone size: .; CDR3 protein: CASSRTSGIDNEQFF; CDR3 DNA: TGTGCCAGCAGCAGGACTAGCGGTATCGACAATGAGCAGTTCTTC
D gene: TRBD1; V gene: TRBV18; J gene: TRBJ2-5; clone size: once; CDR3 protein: CASSPFYVRDSLYQETQYF; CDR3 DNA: TGTGCCAGCTCACCATTCTACGTACGGGACAGCTTGTACCAAGAGACCCAGTACTTC
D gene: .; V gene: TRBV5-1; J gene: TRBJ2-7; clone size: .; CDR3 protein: CASSHTRGPVNYEQYF; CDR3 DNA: TGCGCCAGCAGCCACACACGGGGGCCGGTAAACTACGAGCAGTACTTC
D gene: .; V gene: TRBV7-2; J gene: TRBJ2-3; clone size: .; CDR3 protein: CASSPNPGDTQYF; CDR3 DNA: TGTGCCAGCAGCCCAAACCCCGGAGATACGCAGTATTTT
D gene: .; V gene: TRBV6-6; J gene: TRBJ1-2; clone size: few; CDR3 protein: CASSYPGTFTDYGYTF; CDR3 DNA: TGTGCCAGCAGTTACCCCGGGACATTTACCGATTATGGCTACACCTTC
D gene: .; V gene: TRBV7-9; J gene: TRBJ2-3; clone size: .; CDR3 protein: CASSASGGSDTQYF; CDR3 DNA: TGTGCCAGCAGCGCCTCGGGTGGTTCAGATACGCAGTATTTT
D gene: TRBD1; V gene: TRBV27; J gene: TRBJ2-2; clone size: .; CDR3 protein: CASRNSDRAGELFF; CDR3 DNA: TGTGCCAGCCGGAACAGCGACAGGGCCGGGGAGCTGTTTTTT
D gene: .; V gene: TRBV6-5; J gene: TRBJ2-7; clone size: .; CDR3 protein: CASSYSWQYSHEQYF; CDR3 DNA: TGTGCCAGCAGTTACTCGTGGCAGTACTCCCACGAGCAGTACTTC
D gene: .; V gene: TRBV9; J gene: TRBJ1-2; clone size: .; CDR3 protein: CASSVGSVGYGYTF; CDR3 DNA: TGTGCCAGCAGCGTAGGGAGTGTGGGCTATGGCTACACCTTC
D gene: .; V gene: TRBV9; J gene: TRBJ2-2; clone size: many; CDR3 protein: CASSKNRGELFF; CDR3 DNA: TGTGCCAGCAGCAAAAACCGCGGGGAGCTGTTTTTT
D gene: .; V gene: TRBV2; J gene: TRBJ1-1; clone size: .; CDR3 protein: CASSDWAFF; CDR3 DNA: TGTGCCAGCAGTGACTGGGCTTTCTTT
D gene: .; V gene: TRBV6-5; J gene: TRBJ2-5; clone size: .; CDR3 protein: CASRGAAQETQYF; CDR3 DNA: TGTGCCAGCCGTGGGGCGGCCCAGGAGACCCAGTACTTC